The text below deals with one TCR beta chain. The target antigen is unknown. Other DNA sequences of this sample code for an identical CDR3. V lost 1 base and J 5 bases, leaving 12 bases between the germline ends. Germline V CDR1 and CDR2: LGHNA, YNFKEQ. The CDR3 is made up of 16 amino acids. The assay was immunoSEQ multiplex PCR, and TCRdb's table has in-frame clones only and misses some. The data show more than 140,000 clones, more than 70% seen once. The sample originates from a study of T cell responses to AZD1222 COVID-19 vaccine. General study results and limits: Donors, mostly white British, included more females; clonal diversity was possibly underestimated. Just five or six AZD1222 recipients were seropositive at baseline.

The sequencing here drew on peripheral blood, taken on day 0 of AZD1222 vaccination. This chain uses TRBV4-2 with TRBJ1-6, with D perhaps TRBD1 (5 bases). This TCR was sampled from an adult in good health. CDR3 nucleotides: TGTGCCAGCAGCCAAGGGTGGGTAGGGGATAATTCACCCCTCCACTTT. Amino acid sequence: CASSQGWVGDNSPLHF.